This T cell receptor beta chain was recorded in a study of T cell changes during pregnancy in multiple sclerosis. Sequenced by immunoSEQ multiplex PCR; TCRdb stores in-frame clones only, minus some. Seen here are about 56,000 clones, 75% to 90% observed once, and the top ten hold 0.38%. The V end lost 5 bases, the J end lost 1 base, and 14 bases lay between the germline ends. Germline assignment: CDR1 SGHTA and CDR2 FQGNSA. This CDR3 is built from 15 residues. This receptor was taken from a female donor with multiple sclerosis, enrolled in a pregnancy study. The material sequenced was CD4+ T cells from peripheral blood mononuclear cells, taken in the third trimester of pregnancy. V gene TRBV7-2 combines with J gene TRBJ1-1, with D possibly being TRBD1 (6 bases). CDR3 loop: CASSHLTTGNTEAFF. The CDR3 region has the DNA TGTGCCAGCAGCCATCTTACGACAGGGAACACTGAAGCTTTCTTT.